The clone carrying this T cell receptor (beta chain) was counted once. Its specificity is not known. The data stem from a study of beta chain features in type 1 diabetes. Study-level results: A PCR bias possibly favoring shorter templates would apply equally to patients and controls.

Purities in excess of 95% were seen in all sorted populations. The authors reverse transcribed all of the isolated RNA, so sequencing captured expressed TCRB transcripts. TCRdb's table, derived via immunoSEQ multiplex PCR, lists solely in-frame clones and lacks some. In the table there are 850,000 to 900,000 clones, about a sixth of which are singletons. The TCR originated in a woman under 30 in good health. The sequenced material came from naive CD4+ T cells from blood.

The CDR3 region is CASNFSTDTQYF. In DNA, the CDR3 is TGTGCCAGCAACTTTTCCACAGATACGCAGTATTTT. The chain combines TRBV11-1 with TRBJ2-3; D call uncertain. V lost 7 bases, J lost 2 bases, and 7 bases lay in between. Germline CDR1 is SGHAT and CDR2 is FQDESV (reference sequence). The CDR3 is made up of 12 amino acids.